Presented here are 30 T cell receptor beta chains from one specimen sequenced in a study of cytomegalovirus exposure and HLA in healthy donors. Vbeta (60) and Jbeta (13) primers were used in the PCR. The table came from immunoSEQ multiplex PCR; TCRdb's copy has only in-frame clones and leaves some out. The sample has 75,000 to 80,000 clones. Sequencing was carried out using PBMCs. The origin of the receptors is a man aged 18 to 30 in good health and CMV-seropositive.

V gene TRBV25-1 combines with J gene TRBJ1-1; TRBD1 aligns across 8 bases. V shed 3 bases and J 1 base; nucleotides not matched to a gene: 10. The CDR3 sequence is 17 residues long. Germline CDR1 reads MGHDK; CDR2 reads SYGVNS. CDR3 coding DNA: TGTGCCAGCAGTGACATGTCCACTCAGGGGGCGAACACTGAAGCTTTCTTT. It translates to CASSDMSTQGANTEAFF.

The V call is TRBV5-1, the J call TRBJ1-3; TRBD1 matches 8 bases. The germline V gene encodes CDR1 SGHRS and CDR2 YFSETQ. The CDR3 covers 16 residues. Trimming at V came to 3 bases and at J to 4 bases, leaving 9 bases not matched to a gene. CDR3 sequence: CASSSDRQGPGNTIYF. CDR3 in DNA: TGCGCCAGCAGCTCCGACCGACAGGGGCCGGGAAACACCATATATTTT. Using reference TRBV5-1 and TRBJ1-3 for the parts outside the CDR3, the full variable domain is KAGVTQTPRYLIKTRGQQVTLSCSPISGHRSVSWYQQTPGQGLQFLFEYFSETQRNKGNFPGRFSGRQFSNSRSEMNVSTLELGDSALYLCASSSDRQGPGNTIYFGEGSWLTVV.

The rearrangement uses TRBV4-2 and TRBJ1-1; the D gene is possibly TRBD1 (5 bases). V was trimmed by 6 bases and J by 2 bases, leaving 19 bases between them. The germline V gene encodes CDR1 LGHNA and CDR2 YNFKEQ. The CDR3 covers 16 residues. CDR3 residues: CASRRRGGQLNTEAFF. The CDR3 bases are TGTGCCAGCAGGCGAAGGGGTGGTCAGCTCAACACTGAAGCTTTCTTT.

The chain employs TRBV27 and TRBJ2-3; 11 bases align to TRBD2. Losses at the gene ends were 4 bases for V and 2 bases for J; bases not matched to a gene: 5. CDR3 length: 16 amino acids. Germline V lookup: CDR1 MNHEY, CDR2 SMNVEV (reference sequence). CDR3 nucleotide sequence: TGTGCCAGCAGTTCTCCGGGACTAGCGGTCACAGATACGCAGTATTTT. Translating gives CASSSPGLAVTDTQYF.

The chain links TRBV28 to TRBJ1-4; no reliable D call. The CDR3 covers 16 residues. V lost 8 bases to trimming and J lost 5 bases, with 21 bases between them. The germline V gene encodes CDR1 MDHEN and CDR2 SYDVKM. CDR3 nucleotide sequence: TGTGCCAGCCCACTCGTGGCACAGAAACCGAATGAAAAACTGTTTTTT. Residues: CASPLVAQKPNEKLFF.

This chain connects TRBV15 to TRBJ1-5, with 7 nucleotides matching TRBD1. V was pared by 1 base and J by 4 bases, with 1 base of the junction left unmatched. Per the germline V gene, CDR1 is LNHNV and CDR2 is YYDKDF (reference sequence). The CDR3 runs to 14 residues. CDR3 in amino acids: CATSRVQGNQPQHF. In DNA form, the CDR3 reads TGTGCCACCAGCAGAGTACAGGGGAATCAGCCCCAGCATTTT.

The V call is TRBV13, the J call TRBJ2-1; 10 positions match TRBD2. With 5 bases clipped from V and 6 bases from J, the junction kept 7 bases outside the gene matches. The germline V gene encodes CDR1 PRHDT and CDR2 FYEKMQ (reference sequence). The CDR3 sequence is 15 residues long. The CDR3 is CASSRDPSGSNEQFF. CDR3 in DNA: TGTGCCAGCAGCAGAGACCCTAGCGGGAGCAATGAGCAGTTCTTC.

For the CDR3, the DNA is TGTGCCAGCAGTCTCGCCGGGACTAGCGGGGCCTATCCCTACGAGCAGTACTTC. Amino acids: CASSLAGTSGAYPYEQYF. The V call is TRBV27, the J call TRBJ2-7; TRBD2 agrees at 13 bases. With V trimmed by 5 bases and J by 2 bases, 12 bases remained unmatched. This CDR3 spans 18 amino acids. Germline CDR1 is MNHEY and CDR2 is SMNVEV (reference sequence).

The chain couples TRBV15 to TRBJ2-2; 8 nucleotides line up with TRBD1. With 3 bases clipped from V and 1 base from J, the junction kept 7 bases outside the gene matches. CDR1 is LNHNV and CDR2 is YYDKDF in the germline V gene (reference sequence). The CDR3 sequence is 17 residues long. The CDR3 region is CATSRLQGALNTGELFF. CDR3 sequence (DNA): TGTGCCACCAGCAGGCTTCAGGGGGCTTTGAACACCGGGGAGCTGTTTTTT.

The chain combines TRBV28 with TRBJ1-2; 8 bases line up with TRBD1. CDR3 length: 14 residues. V was clipped by 8 bases and J by 6 bases; unmatched bases: 11. Germline-derived CDR1 and CDR2 are MDHEN and SYDVKM. The CDR3: CASFGSGGSDGYTF. CDR3 nucleotides: TGTGCCAGCTTTGGGTCAGGGGGCTCGGATGGCTACACCTTC.

The chain employs TRBV6-6 and TRBJ2-7; the D gene is possibly TRBD1 (5 bases). Germline V gene data show CDR1 as MNHNY and CDR2 as SVGAGI (reference sequence). The CDR3 has 15 amino acids. Between the trimmed V and J ends, which lost 4 bases and 4 bases, there was a span of 17 bases. The CDR3 reads CASSSPRQRSYEQYF. The CDR3, as DNA: TGTGCCAGCAGTTCCCCGCGACAGCGCTCTTACGAGCAGTACTTC.

The chain is built from TRBV19 and TRBJ2-7; D possibly corresponds to TRBD1 (7 bases). Per the germline V gene, CDR1 is LNHDA and CDR2 is SQIVND (reference sequence). CDR3 length equals 16 residues. V was shortened by 3 bases and J by 1 base, with 16 bases between the two germline ends. CDR3 amino acids: CASSIRGTAPSYEQYF. The CDR3 coding sequence is TGTGCCAGTAGTATCCGGGGGACAGCACCGTCCTACGAGCAGTACTTC.

The rearrangement links TRBV7-2 to TRBJ2-3; D not resolved. CDR1 and CDR2 from the germline V gene are SGHTA and FQGNSA. The CDR3 runs 13 residues. Between the trimmed V and J ends, which lost 1 base and 10 bases, there was a span of 12 bases. Here the CDR3 reads CASSLEGALAQYF. The CDR3 coding sequence is TGTGCCAGCAGCTTAGAAGGAGCCCTCGCGCAGTATTTT.

The chain links TRBV25-1 to TRBJ2-7; the match to TRBD1 covers 8 bases. V lost 2 bases to trimming and J lost 7 bases; unmatched junction nucleotides: 10. Germline values: CDR1 MGHDK, CDR2 SYGVNS. The CDR3 contains 15 residues. CDR3 DNA sequence: TGTGCCAGCAGTGAAGGCACAGGGGGTTACCATGAGCAGTACTTC. Encoded protein: CASSEGTGGYHEQYF.

The chain joins TRBV5-1 to TRBJ2-2; 8 positions agree with TRBD2. CDR3 length: 15 amino acids. The germline gives CDR1 SGHRS, CDR2 YFSETQ. V dropped 3 bases and J dropped 6; count of bases not matched to a gene: 7. This CDR3 reads CASSSRPGRAGELFF. The CDR3 DNA is TGCGCCAGCAGCTCTCGTCCCGGGAGGGCCGGGGAGCTGTTTTTT.

This chain connects TRBV5-1 to TRBJ1-2, with TRBD1 as a possible D gene (5 bases). This CDR3 contains 15 residues. Per the germline V gene, CDR1 is SGHRS and CDR2 is YFSETQ. Between the trimmed V and J ends, which lost 1 base and 8 bases, there was a span of 18 bases. CDR3 nucleotide sequence: TGCGCCAGCAGCTTGAGTGCAGGGTTGCACCTAGGCTACACCTTC. Protein sequence: CASSLSAGLHLGYTF.

This sequence joins TRBV6-6 and TRBJ2-1; possibly TRBD1 for D (6 bases). The CDR3 extends over 13 amino acids. Trimming shortened V by 4 bases and J by 7 bases, and 11 bases separated the two germline ends. Looked up from germline, CDR1 is MNHNY and CDR2 is SVGAGI (reference sequence). The CDR3 DNA follows: TGTGCCAGCAGTTCCAGGGGTTGGAATGAGCAGTTCTTC. It codes for CASSSRGWNEQFF.

The chain links TRBV28 to TRBJ1-5, with D perhaps TRBD1 (6 bases). CDR1 and CDR2 from the germline V gene are MDHEN and SYDVKM. The CDR3 loop spans 15 amino acids. V was trimmed by 5 bases and J by 3 bases, leaving 14 bases between them. The CDR3 loop is CASSQYRGINQPQHF. The CDR3 DNA reads TGTGCCAGCAGTCAATATAGGGGGATCAATCAGCCCCAGCATTTT.

The chain links TRBV28 to TRBJ1-1, with 9 bases lining up with TRBD1. CDR1 and CDR2 (germline): MDHEN, SYDVKM. The junction had 21 bases not matched to a gene; V was cut back by 9 bases and J by 1 base. This CDR3 has 19 amino acids. CDR3 nucleotides: TGTGCCAGTTCCTTCTTCCCATCTCTAGGGACAGGGTCGAACACTGAAGCTTTCTTT. Translation gives CASSFFPSLGTGSNTEAFF.

This chain connects TRBV7-7 to TRBJ2-5; 7 bases fit TRBD1. CDR3 length: 14 amino acids. Trimming cost V 0 bases and J 4 bases; bases outside gene matches: 2. Germline V gene lookup returns CDR1 SSHAT and CDR2 FNYEAQ (reference sequence). CDR3 loop: CASSLAGGLETQYF. The CDR3 DNA reads as TGTGCCAGCAGCTTAGCAGGGGGCTTAGAGACCCAGTACTTC.

The J gene is TRBJ2-7, the V gene TRBV6-1, with D perhaps TRBD1 (5 bases). Trimming left V 3 bases short and J 5 bases short, with 14 bases between. The CDR3 totals 14 residues. Per germline, CDR1 MNHNS and CDR2 SASEGT. The DNA for the CDR3 is TGTGCCAGCAGTGACCTCCAGGGCGCGGACGAGCAGTACTTC. Translating it yields CASSDLQGADEQYF.

The CDR3 reads CASSWNDRGRNEQYF. CDR3 nucleotide sequence: TGTGCCAGCAGCTGGAATGACAGGGGGAGGAACGAGCAGTACTTC. The chain couples TRBV5-8 to TRBJ2-7, with TRBD1 identical over 9 bases. V was pared by 3 bases and J by 5 bases, with 9 bases of the junction left unmatched. Germline V gives CDR1 SGHTS, CDR2 YDEGEE. The length of the CDR3 is 15 residues.

The J gene is TRBJ2-1, the V gene TRBV6-5; D unresolved. The CDR3 is 15 residues long. Germline CDR1 reads MNHEY; CDR2 reads SVGAGI. V dropped 6 bases and J dropped 5 bases, with 17 bases sitting between them. The CDR3 DNA reads TGTGCCAGCAGCCCCCATTTATCTGAGGACAATGAGCAGTTCTTC. It codes for CASSPHLSEDNEQFF.

The chain recombines TRBV6-1 with TRBJ1-6; 7 nucleotides line up with TRBD1. Germline loops: CDR1 MNHNS, CDR2 SASEGT. This CDR3 region has 16 residues. The V gene end was trimmed by 4 bases and the J gene end by 4 bases; junction bases not matched to a gene: 7. This CDR3 reads CASSGPGTEYNSPLHF. CDR3 sequence (DNA): TGTGCCAGCAGTGGACCCGGGACAGAATATAATTCACCCCTCCACTTT.

The V call is TRBV5-1, the J call TRBJ2-7, with a weak D call TRBD2 (5 bases). Germline V gene sequence: CDR1 SGHRS, CDR2 YFSETQ. This CDR3 contains 14 residues. V was clipped by 2 bases and J by 3 bases, with 12 bases between them. The CDR3 DNA is TGCGCCAGCAGCTTCGATGAGGGAGTCTACGAGCAGTACTTC. The encoded protein is CASSFDEGVYEQYF.

The chain joins TRBV29-1 to TRBJ1-1; weak D call: TRBD1 (5 bases). Germline V CDR1 and CDR2: SQVTM, ANQGSEA. Trimming shortened V by 5 bases and J by 4 bases, and 17 bases separated the two germline ends. The CDR3 is made up of 14 amino acids. The CDR3 DNA sequence: TGCAGCGTTATGGGGGGTATCGTGAGCACTGAAGCTTTCTTT. Residues: CSVMGGIVSTEAFF.

V is TRBV5-4 and J is TRBJ2-7; 7 nucleotides line up with TRBD1. Germline loops: CDR1 SGHNT, CDR2 YYREEE (reference sequence). The junction had 8 bases not matched to a gene; V was cut back by 0 bases and J by 5 bases. The CDR3 covers 15 residues. In nucleotides, the CDR3 is TGTGCCAGCAGCTTGGCCCGACAGGGCGGGCACGAGCAGTACTTC. This translates into CASSLARQGGHEQYF.

The rearrangement links TRBV28 to TRBJ2-5; no firm D call. Trimming removed 6 bases at V and 3 bases at J, with 11 bases between. From germline, CDR1 is MDHEN and CDR2 SYDVKM. There are 13 residues in the CDR3. The CDR3 DNA is TGTGCCAGCAGCCAACCCCGGGAAGAGACCCAGTACTTC. Amino acid sequence: CASSQPREETQYF.

This chain links TRBV10-3 with TRBJ2-6, with 8 bases fitting TRBD1. CDR1 is ENHRY and CDR2 is SYGVKD in the germline V gene. The CDR3 runs to 17 residues. The V segment lost 9 bases and the J segment 0 bases; nucleotides outside the gene matches: 10. The CDR3 sequence: CAITRQGPSSGANVLTF. The CDR3 DNA follows: TGTGCCATAACGCGACAGGGGCCCAGCTCTGGGGCCAACGTCCTGACTTTC.

The V gene is TRBV11-3, the J gene TRBJ1-1; D uncertain. The CDR3 sequence is 13 residues long. Germline V gene lookup returns CDR1 SGHNT and CDR2 YENEEA. Trimming took 0 bases from V and 3 from J, leaving 5 bases between them. The CDR3: CASSLDEYTEAFF. The CDR3 DNA reads TGTGCCAGCAGCTTAGACGAGTACACTGAAGCTTTCTTT.